Below, 18 T cell receptor beta chains from the same sample are listed, as sequenced in a study of shared T cell receptors in the human thymus. Assay: immunoSEQ multiplex PCR; the TCRdb copy retains only in-frame clones and omits some. The sample has 700,000 or so clones, approximately 83% seen once. The same sample was also used in a study of human thymus T cells.

The source material was thymocytes. All receptors derive from a girl in the first two years of life with a congenital heart defect.

The chain joins TRBV5-4 to TRBJ1-2; 7 bases agree with TRBD1. Germline CDR1 is SGHNT and CDR2 is YYREEE (reference sequence). This CDR3 spans 15 amino acids. V lost 4 bases, J lost 0 bases, and 6 bases stayed unmatched. DNA of the CDR3: TGTGCCAGCAGCCACCCGACAGGGACTAACTATGGCTACACCTTC. Translated, it gives CASSHPTGTNYGYTF.

The chain uses TRBV28 and TRBJ2-7; 7 nucleotides align to TRBD1. The germline gives CDR1 MDHEN, CDR2 SYDVKM. The CDR3 is made up of 14 amino acids. V was pared by 2 bases and J by 3 bases, with 4 bases of the junction left unmatched. In DNA, the CDR3 is TGTGCCAGCAGTTTAGTTGCAGGGGGCTACGAGCAGTACTTC. Translation gives CASSLVAGGYEQYF.

The chain joins TRBV11-3 to TRBJ2-2, with 7 bases lining up with TRBD2. V was pared by 3 bases and J by 5 bases, with 6 bases of the junction left unmatched. Germline lookup yields CDR1 SGHNT and CDR2 YENEEA. CDR3 length: 15 residues. CDR3 coding DNA: TGTGCCAGCAGCTTGAGCGGGGTTAGAACCGGGGAGCTGTTTTTT. Translating gives CASSLSGVRTGELFF.

The rearrangement joins TRBV4-1 to TRBJ1-2; 7 bases are a match to TRBD1. Germline-derived CDR1 and CDR2 are MGHRA and YSYEKL. This CDR3 is built from 15 residues. With 7 bases clipped from V and 8 bases from J, the junction kept 16 bases outside the gene matches. CDR3 bases: TGCGCCAGCATATCCCCAGAGGGGGCTTCCGGCGGCTACACCTTC. The encoded protein is CASISPEGASGGYTF.

V usage is TRBV27 and J usage is TRBJ1-6; 10 positions match TRBD1. Germline CDR1 is MNHEY and CDR2 is SMNVEV (reference sequence). V was clipped by 5 bases and J by 7 bases; unmatched bases: 5. The length of the CDR3 is 15 residues. The CDR3 loop reads CASSPDRGKNSPLHF. DNA of the CDR3: TGTGCCAGCAGTCCGGACAGGGGGAAAAATTCACCCCTCCACTTT.

This sequence joins TRBV7-6 and TRBJ2-7; D uncertain. This CDR3 has 15 residues. Per the germline V gene, CDR1 is SGHVS and CDR2 is FNYEAQ. Trimming pared 2 bases from V and 2 bases from J, leaving 13 bases between. CDR3: CASSLIMARPYEQYF. The CDR3 bases are TGTGCCAGCAGCTTAATTATGGCTAGACCCTACGAGCAGTACTTC.

The chain combines TRBV30 with TRBJ2-6, with D possibly matching TRBD2 (5 bases). The ends were cut back, 4 bases at V and 0 bases at J, with 13 bases in the middle. There are 16 residues in the CDR3. The germline V gene has CDR1 GTSNPN and CDR2 SVGIG (reference sequence). This CDR3 reads CAWMGAVPSGANVLTF. CDR3 DNA sequence: TGTGCCTGGATGGGAGCGGTCCCCTCTGGGGCCAACGTCCTGACTTTC.

This chain joins TRBV7-8 and TRBJ2-1; 10 bases align to TRBD2. V gave up 1 base and J gave up 6 bases; unmatched junction bases: 12. The CDR3 has 18 amino acids. Germline assignment: CDR1 SGHVS and CDR2 FQNEAQ. CDR3 protein: CASSLGRLAGEEGNEQFF. CDR3 nucleotide sequence: TGTGCCAGCAGCTTAGGTCGCCTAGCGGGGGAGGAAGGCAATGAGCAGTTCTTC.

The chain carries TRBV4-1 and TRBJ2-1, with 11 positions matching TRBD2. J was trimmed by 4 bases and V by 4 bases; bases with no gene match: 3. CDR3 length equals 15 residues. The germline V gene has CDR1 MGHRA and CDR2 YSYEKL. The CDR3 sequence: CASSLTSGGYNEQFF. Written as DNA, the CDR3 is TGCGCCAGCAGCCTCACTAGCGGGGGTTACAATGAGCAGTTCTTC.

V usage is TRBV4-3 and J usage is TRBJ2-3; the D gene is possibly TRBD1 (6 bases). V was shortened by 4 bases and J by 5 bases, with 13 bases between the two germline ends. The germline V gene encodes CDR1 LGHNA and CDR2 YSLEER. The CDR3 extends over 14 amino acids. The CDR3 nucleotides read TGCGCCAGCAGCCCCAGGGGTTCAAGAGATACGCAGTATTTT. It specifies CASSPRGSRDTQYF.

This chain uses TRBV6-5 with TRBJ1-1; 8 bases agree with TRBD1. The CDR3 covers 13 residues. The junction had 4 bases not matched to a gene; V was cut back by 5 bases and J by 5 bases. CDR1 is MNHEY and CDR2 is SVGAGI in the germline V gene. CDR3 residues: CASSQGALTEAFF. CDR3 nucleotide sequence: TGTGCCAGCAGTCAGGGGGCGCTGACTGAAGCTTTCTTT.

The V call is TRBV6-5, the J call TRBJ1-1; TRBD1 matches at 7 bases. Germline lookup yields CDR1 MNHEY and CDR2 SVGAGI. CDR3 length: 13 amino acids. The trim removed 7 bases at V and 8 bases at J, leaving 10 bases unmatched. CDR3 region: CASIHGRGQEAFF. The CDR3 DNA sequence: TGTGCCAGCATTCACGGGAGGGGACAGGAAGCTTTCTTT.

This clone was seen a few times. The rearrangement joins TRBV15 to TRBJ2-2; 9 nucleotides line up with TRBD1. CDR3 length: 16 amino acids. J gave up 5 bases and V 5 bases, and 9 bases lay outside the gene matches. Looked up from germline, CDR1 is LNHNV and CDR2 is YYDKDF (reference sequence). CDR3 region: CATSPEGQGRTGELFF. The CDR3 DNA follows: TGTGCCACCAGCCCCGAGGGACAGGGACGAACCGGGGAGCTGTTTTTT.

V gene TRBV7-9 combines with J gene TRBJ1-1, with a possible D match to TRBD1 (5 bases). Germline CDR1 and CDR2: SEHNR and FQNEAQ (reference sequence). Deletions cut 5 bases from V and 1 base from J, with 11 bases between. The length of the CDR3 is 14 residues. For the CDR3, the DNA is TGTGCCAGCAGCCCAGGGATCGCGAACACTGAAGCTTTCTTT. Translating it yields CASSPGIANTEAFF.

The chain employs TRBV6-6 and TRBJ1-1; maybe TRBD1 (5 bases). Germline V gives CDR1 MNHNY, CDR2 SVGAGI (reference sequence). V was shortened by 6 bases and J by 0 bases, with 14 bases between the two germline ends. The CDR3 runs to 15 residues. The chain's CDR3 is CASRPEYRLNTEAFF. For the CDR3, the DNA is TGTGCCAGCAGACCCGAATACAGGTTGAACACTGAAGCTTTCTTT.

This chain uses TRBV25-1 with TRBJ1-2, with D perhaps TRBD1 (6 bases). The CDR3 length is 13 residues. Trimming removed 7 bases from V and 4 bases from J, with 13 bases in between. The germline CDR1 and CDR2 sequences are MGHDK and SYGVNS. The CDR3 DNA reads TGTGCCAGCACCAGGGGAGAGGGCTATGGCTACACCTTC. This sequence encodes CASTRGEGYGYTF.

The chain employs TRBV19 and TRBJ2-3; 10 nucleotides line up with TRBD2. Germline V gene sequence: CDR1 LNHDA, CDR2 SQIVND (reference sequence). The length of the CDR3 is 17 residues. J lost 6 bases, V lost 3 bases, and 12 bases had no gene match. CDR3 sequence: CASSIRRQRGGGDTQYF. The DNA for the CDR3 is TGTGCCAGTAGTATTCGTAGGCAGCGGGGGGGCGGGGATACGCAGTATTTT.

This clone was found once. The rearrangement uses TRBV29-1 and TRBJ2-7, with TRBD2 identical over 7 bases. J lost 0 bases, V lost 1 base, and 6 bases had no gene match. The CDR3 totals 15 residues. Germline V gives CDR1 SQVTM, CDR2 ANQGSEA. The CDR3 region is CSVEVPGGSSYEQYF. CDR3 nucleotides: TGCAGCGTTGAAGTTCCAGGCGGGAGCTCCTACGAGCAGTACTTC.